One T cell receptor beta chain is described in this entry. This clone was observed a few times. This clone's antigen is unknown. Germline is not matched at one junction end, which may reflect a read error. The entire amount of isolated RNA was reverse transcribed using the High Capacity cDNA Reverse Transcription Kit, so the sequenced TCRB transcripts were expressed ones. Naive, central memory and regulatory T cell samples underwent deep immunoSEQ sequencing, averaging about 3.57 million total reads per sample. Sorted cells were lysed in RLT buffer and RNA was extracted with DNase-treated RNeasy Micro or Mini kits, depending on cell number. To prevent cross-contamination, every cell subset was processed on its own, while patient and healthy donor samples were processed together. Using the immunoSEQ multiplex PCR, TCRB sequences were amplified from cDNA into 87-bp fragments spanning the CDR3 region. Amplicons were sequenced on the Illumina HiSeq platform. The original methods were these. PCR bias was corrected computationally using synthetic template baselines, and reads within Hamming distance 2 were collapsed, with unmergeable singletons discarded. By aligning reads against IMGT, V, D and J genes, CDR3 length, and insertions or deletions at six rearrangement sites were assigned. Within each subset, clonotype counts were normalized to sorted cell number, and only after that were true diversity and Gini coefficients computed with the tcR R package. The overlap coefficient, calculated on TCRB nucleotide sequences, was used to measure repertoire sharing. Out-of-frame TCRB sequences from naive cells were analyzed to stand in for the pre-selection repertoire. The table was pulled from immuneACCESS by TCRdb, which kept in-frame rearrangements only. Such tables lose some clones; where checked, under half of the loss comes from unresolved V genes, and the rest has no known cause. V and J calls plus clone size are reproduced from that table; the DNA served to infer D and trimming. The sample has 600,000 to 700,000 clones on record, around 15% of them singletons. Roughly 0.022% of the sample is held by the ten biggest clonotypes.

The data are from a study of beta chain features in type 1 diabetes (dated by TCRdb to the late 2010s). Notes on the research overall: Mean age, gender distribution, total cell number and subset yield were not different between patients and healthy donors. A total of 107,917,701 sorted cells were examined across all samples, and RNA yield correlated strongly with the number of cells per subset. In the study, recently diagnosed type 1 diabetes patients and matched healthy donors were compared on the TCRB repertoires of their sorted circulating CD4+ T cell subsets. Whereas all 28 donors provided naive and central memory subsets, regulatory and stem cell-like memory subsets were isolated from just 8 patients and roughly 8 healthy donors.

On the study overall, not on this receptor specifically: Type 1 diabetes patients showed a moderate but significant shortening of TCRB CDR3 length in all four CD4+ subsets. Because cDNA rather than genomic DNA was sequenced, highly expressing activated cells could have been over-represented, although no difference in activation and CD3 levels was found between groups. The naive, central memory and regulatory TCRB repertoires appeared to resemble one another more closely among patients than among healthy donors. Only small numbers of individuals were included in the HLA sub-analyses, which left unresolved whether HLA type had any influence on TCRB rearrangement. Patients with type 1 diabetes made fewer insertions and deleted more nucleotides at VDJ recombination sites, implying thymic rearrangement abnormalities. PCR may preferentially amplify shorter templates, but because patient and control samples were amplified and corrected together, any resulting skew would affect both groups equally.

Each donor gave one peripheral blood draw, about 110 mL on average, collected into heparinised tubes. Using a panel that included CD45RO, CCR7, CD25, CD127, CD95 and CD27, naive, central memory, regulatory and stem cell-like memory CD4+ T cells were sorted on a BD FACSAria II. Every sorted population had a purity above 98%. PBMCs were separated immediately by Lymphoprep density gradient centrifugation and were stained directly, without being cultured. So that batch effects would be minimized, each experiment stained and sorted samples in pairs, pairing one healthy donor with one patient. This clonotype was sampled from a man aged 18 to 35 with type 1 diabetes. Sequencing used naive CD4+ T cells from blood. In the paper's terms, the cell subset or site label means: true naive CD4+ T cells.

CDR3 protein: CASSYRRPAEQFF. The sequence in DNA is TGTGCCAGCAGTTACCGGAGGCCCGCTGAGCAGTTCTTC. The sequence is built from TRBV10-3 and TRBJ2-1; the D gene is possibly TRBD2, with 5 bases matching. CDR1 and CDR2 are read off the germline V gene as ENHRY and SYGVKD. The CDR3 holds 13 amino acids from the cysteine to the phenylalanine. Of all the DNA, just the CDR3 is kept, 39 bases in frame from base 1.